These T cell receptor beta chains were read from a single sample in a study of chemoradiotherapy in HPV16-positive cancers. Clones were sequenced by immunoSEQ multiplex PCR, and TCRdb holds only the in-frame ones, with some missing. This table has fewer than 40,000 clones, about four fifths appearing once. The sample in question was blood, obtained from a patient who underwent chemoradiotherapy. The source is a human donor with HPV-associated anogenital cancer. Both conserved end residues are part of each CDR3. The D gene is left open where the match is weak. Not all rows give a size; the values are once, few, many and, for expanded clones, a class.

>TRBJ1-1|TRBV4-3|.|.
CASSQAWAENTEAFF
TGCGCCAGCAGCCAAGCATGGGCGGAGAACACTGAAGCTTTCTTT
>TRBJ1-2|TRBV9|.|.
CASSPGGNSPHYGYTF
TGTGCCAGCAGCCCGGGAGGAAATAGCCCTCACTATGGCTACACCTTC
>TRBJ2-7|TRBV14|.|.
CASSRYQGREAYEQYF
TGTGCCAGCAGCCGTTATCAGGGGAGGGAAGCCTACGAGCAGTACTTC
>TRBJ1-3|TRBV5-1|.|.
CASSLAGSSGNTIYF
TGCGCCAGCAGCTTGGCCGGGAGCTCTGGAAACACCATATATTTT
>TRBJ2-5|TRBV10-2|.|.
CASSEAGLGQETQYF
TGCGCCAGCAGTGAGGCAGGGTTGGGGCAAGAGACCCAGTACTTC
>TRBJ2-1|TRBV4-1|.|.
CASSQGTGEDEQFF
TGCGCCAGCAGCCAAGGTACAGGGGAGGATGAGCAGTTCTTC
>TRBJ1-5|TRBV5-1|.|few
CASSKDSSGLHQPQHF
TGCGCCAGCAGCAAGGACTCCTCGGGCCTACATCAGCCCCAGCATTTT
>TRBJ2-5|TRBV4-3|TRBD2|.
CASSQGAGYQETQYF
TGCGCCAGCAGCCAAGGAGCGGGGTATCAAGAGACCCAGTACTTC
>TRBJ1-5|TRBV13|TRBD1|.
CASSLNRGQPQHF
TGTGCCAGCAGCTTAAACAGGGGCCAGCCCCAGCATTTT
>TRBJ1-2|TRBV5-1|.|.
CASSERNYGYTF
TGCGCCAGCAGCGAACGCAACTATGGCTACACCTTC
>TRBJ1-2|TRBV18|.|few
CASSPPSGPGGYTF
TGTGCCAGCTCACCACCTAGCGGCCCGGGGGGCTACACCTTC
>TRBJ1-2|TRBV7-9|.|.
CASSLGDTTSGYTF
TGTGCCAGCAGCTTAGGCGACACTACCTCGGGCTACACCTTC
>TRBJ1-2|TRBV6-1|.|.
CASRDGDGYYGYTF
TGTGCCAGCAGAGACGGGGACGGATACTATGGCTACACCTTC
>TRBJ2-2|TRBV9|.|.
CASRMGDWAGELFF
TGTGCCAGCAGAATGGGGGATTGGGCCGGGGAGCTGTTTTTT
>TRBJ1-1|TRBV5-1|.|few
CATLSSDSTLEAFF
TGCGCCACCCTATCCTCGGACAGCACACTTGAAGCTTTCTTT
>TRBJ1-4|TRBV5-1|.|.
CASSLDKNDEKLFF
TGCGCCAGCAGCTTGGACAAGAACGATGAAAAACTGTTTTTT
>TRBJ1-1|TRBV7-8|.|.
CATTGTMNTEAFF
TGTGCCACGACCGGGACGATGAACACTGAAGCTTTCTTT
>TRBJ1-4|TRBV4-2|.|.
CASGRAGEKLFF
TGTGCCAGCGGCAGGGCGGGCGAAAAACTGTTTTTT
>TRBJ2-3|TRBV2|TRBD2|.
CATRLAGTDTQYF
TGTGCCACCAGACTAGCGGGGACAGATACGCAGTATTTT
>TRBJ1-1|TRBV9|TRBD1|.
CASSGGQEGDTEAFF
TGTGCCAGCAGCGGTGGACAGGAAGGGGACACTGAAGCTTTCTTT
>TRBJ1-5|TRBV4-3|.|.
CASSQRENQPQHF
TGCGCCAGCAGCCAGAGGGAGAATCAGCCCCAGCATTTT
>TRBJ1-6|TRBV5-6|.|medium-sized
CASSLVQGDNSPLHF
TGTGCCAGCAGCTTGGTACAGGGTGATAATTCACCCCTCCACTTT
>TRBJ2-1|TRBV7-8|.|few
CASSLNARASDEQFF
TGTGCCAGCAGCTTAAACGCGAGGGCTAGTGATGAGCAGTTCTTC
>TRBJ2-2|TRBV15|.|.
CATSIDRLNTGELFF
TGTGCCACCAGCATCGACAGACTGAACACCGGGGAGCTGTTTTTT
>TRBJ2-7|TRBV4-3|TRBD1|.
CASSPAGTGAHEQYF
TGCGCCAGCAGCCCTGCCGGGACAGGGGCCCACGAGCAGTACTTC
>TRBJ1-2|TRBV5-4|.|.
CASSDMLSGYTF
TGTGCCAGCAGCGACATGTTAAGTGGCTACACCTTC
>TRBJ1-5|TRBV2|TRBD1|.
CASSERQGVTQPQHF
TGTGCCAGCAGTGAAAGACAGGGAGTAACTCAGCCCCAGCATTTT
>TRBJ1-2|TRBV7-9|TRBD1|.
CASSFIGTGDGYTF
TGTGCCAGCAGCTTTATAGGGACAGGGGATGGCTACACCTTC
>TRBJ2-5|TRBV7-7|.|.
CASSLSPGSQETQYF
TGTGCCAGCAGCTTGTCCCCGGGGAGTCAAGAGACCCAGTACTTC
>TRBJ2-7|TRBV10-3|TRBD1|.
CAIRTSGGRDEQYF
TGTGCCATCAGAACCTCAGGGGGCAGGGACGAGCAGTACTTC
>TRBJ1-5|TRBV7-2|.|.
CASSLARDLVQPQHF
TGTGCCAGCAGCTTAGCGAGGGATTTGGTGCAGCCCCAGCATTTT
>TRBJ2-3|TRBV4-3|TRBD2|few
CASSQERLAGDTQYF
TGCGCCAGCAGCCAAGAAAGACTAGCTGGAGATACGCAGTATTTT
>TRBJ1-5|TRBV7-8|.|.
CASSPQDIYQPQHF
TGTGCCAGCAGCCCTCAGGACATTTATCAGCCCCAGCATTTT
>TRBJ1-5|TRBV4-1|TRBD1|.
CASSQQQGQQPQHF
TGCGCCAGCAGCCAACAACAGGGGCAACAGCCCCAGCATTTT
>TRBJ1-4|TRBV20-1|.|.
CSAGGSKKLFF
TGCAGTGCGGGAGGGTCCAAAAAACTGTTTTTT
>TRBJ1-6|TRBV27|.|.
CASSPSGRLRSPLHF
TGTGCCAGCAGTCCCTCGGGCAGGCTTCGCTCACCCCTCCACTTT
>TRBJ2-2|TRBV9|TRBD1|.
CASSYDRGSGELFF
TGTGCCAGCAGCTACGACAGGGGAAGCGGGGAGCTGTTTTTT